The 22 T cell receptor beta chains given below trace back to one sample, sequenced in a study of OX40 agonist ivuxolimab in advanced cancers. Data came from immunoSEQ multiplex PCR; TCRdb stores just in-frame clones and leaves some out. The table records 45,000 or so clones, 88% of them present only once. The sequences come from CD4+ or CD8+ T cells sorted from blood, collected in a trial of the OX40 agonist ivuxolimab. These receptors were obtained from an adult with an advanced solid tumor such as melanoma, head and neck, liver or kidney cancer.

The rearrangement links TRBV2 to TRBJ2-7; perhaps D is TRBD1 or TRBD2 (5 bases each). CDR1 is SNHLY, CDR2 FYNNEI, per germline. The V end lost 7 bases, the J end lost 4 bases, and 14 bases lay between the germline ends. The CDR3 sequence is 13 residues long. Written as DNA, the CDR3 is TGTGCCAGCACCAGGAGGACAACTTACGAGCAGTACTTC. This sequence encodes CASTRRTTYEQYF.

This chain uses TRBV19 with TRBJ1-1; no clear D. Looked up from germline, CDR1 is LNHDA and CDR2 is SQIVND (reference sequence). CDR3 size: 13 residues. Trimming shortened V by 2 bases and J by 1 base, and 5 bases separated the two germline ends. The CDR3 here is CASSITANTEAFF. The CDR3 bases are TGTGCCAGTAGTATAACAGCGAACACTGAAGCTTTCTTT.

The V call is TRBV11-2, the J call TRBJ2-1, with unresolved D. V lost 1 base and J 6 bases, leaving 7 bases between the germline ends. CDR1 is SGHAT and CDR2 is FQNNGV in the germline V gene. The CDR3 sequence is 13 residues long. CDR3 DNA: TGTGCCAGCAGCTTAGGGCAGCCCAATGAGCAGTTCTTC. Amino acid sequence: CASSLGQPNEQFF.

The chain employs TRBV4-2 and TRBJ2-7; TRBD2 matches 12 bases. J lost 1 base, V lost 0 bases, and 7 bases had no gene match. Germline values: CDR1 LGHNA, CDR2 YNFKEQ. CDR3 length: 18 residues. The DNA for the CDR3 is TGTGCCAGCAGCCAAGAGACTAGCGGGGGCGATCTTTCCTACGAGCAGTACTTC. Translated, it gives CASSQETSGGDLSYEQYF.

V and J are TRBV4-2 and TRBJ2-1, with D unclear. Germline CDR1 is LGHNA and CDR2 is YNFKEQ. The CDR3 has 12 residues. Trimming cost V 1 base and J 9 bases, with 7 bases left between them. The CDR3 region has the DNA TGTGCCAGCAGCCAAGTCGGGCGTGAGCAGTTCTTC. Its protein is CASSQVGREQFF.

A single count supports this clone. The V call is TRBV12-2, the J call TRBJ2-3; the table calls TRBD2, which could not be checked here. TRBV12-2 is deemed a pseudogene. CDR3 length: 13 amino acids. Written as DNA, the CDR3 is TGTGCAAGTCGGAATAGCGGGAAATATACGCAGTATTTT. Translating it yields CASRNSGKYTQYF.

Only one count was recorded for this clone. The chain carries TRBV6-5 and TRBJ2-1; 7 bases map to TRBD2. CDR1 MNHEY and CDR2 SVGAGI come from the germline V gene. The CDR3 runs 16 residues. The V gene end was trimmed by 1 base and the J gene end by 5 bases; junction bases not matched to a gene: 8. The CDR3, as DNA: TGTGCCAGCAGTTACTTTTCTACTAGCGCCAACAATGAGCAGTTCTTC. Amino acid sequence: CASSYFSTSANNEQFF.

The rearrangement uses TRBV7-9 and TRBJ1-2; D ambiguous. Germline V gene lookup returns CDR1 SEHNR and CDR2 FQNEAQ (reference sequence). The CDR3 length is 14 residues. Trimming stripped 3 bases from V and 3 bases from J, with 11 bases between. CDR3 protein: CASSFSEPHYGYTF. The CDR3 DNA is TGTGCCAGCAGCTTTAGTGAGCCTCACTATGGCTACACCTTC.

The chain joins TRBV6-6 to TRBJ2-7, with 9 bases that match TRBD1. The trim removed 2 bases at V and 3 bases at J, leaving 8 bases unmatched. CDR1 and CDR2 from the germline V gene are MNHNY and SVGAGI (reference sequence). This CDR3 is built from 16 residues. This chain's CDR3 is CASSYQGQGSHYEQYF. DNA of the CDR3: TGTGCCAGCAGTTACCAAGGACAGGGGTCTCACTACGAGCAGTACTTC.

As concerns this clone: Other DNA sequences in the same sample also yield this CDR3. CDR3 region: CASSERQETQYF. CDR3 bases: TGCGCCAGCAGCGAACGACAAGAGACCCAGTACTTC. V gene TRBV5-1 combines with J gene TRBJ2-5; D is uncertain. V lost 4 bases, J lost 2 bases, and 6 bases lay in between. The CDR3 length is 12 residues. Per germline, CDR1 SGHRS and CDR2 YFSETQ.

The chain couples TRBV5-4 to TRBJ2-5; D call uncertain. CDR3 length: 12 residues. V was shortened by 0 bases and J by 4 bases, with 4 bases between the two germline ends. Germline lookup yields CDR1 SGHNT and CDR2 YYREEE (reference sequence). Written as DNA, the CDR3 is TGTGCCAGCAGCTTGGCGTCAGAGACCCAGTACTTC. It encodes CASSLASETQYF.

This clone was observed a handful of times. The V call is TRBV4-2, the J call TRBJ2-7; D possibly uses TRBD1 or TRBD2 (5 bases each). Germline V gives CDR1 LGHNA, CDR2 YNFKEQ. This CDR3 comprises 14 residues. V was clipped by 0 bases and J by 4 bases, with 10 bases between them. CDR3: CASSQDRDLYEQYF. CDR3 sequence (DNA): TGTGCCAGCAGCCAAGACAGGGACCTTTACGAGCAGTACTTC.

CDR3 amino acids: CASKRDRGAREQYF. In nucleotides, the CDR3 is TGTGCCAGCAAACGAGACAGGGGAGCACGGGAGCAGTACTTC. The genes are TRBV6-5 and TRBJ2-7; 8 positions match TRBD1. Germline V gene sequence: CDR1 MNHEY, CDR2 SVGAGI. There are 14 residues in the CDR3. Trimming cost V 7 bases and J 7 bases; bases outside gene matches: 12.

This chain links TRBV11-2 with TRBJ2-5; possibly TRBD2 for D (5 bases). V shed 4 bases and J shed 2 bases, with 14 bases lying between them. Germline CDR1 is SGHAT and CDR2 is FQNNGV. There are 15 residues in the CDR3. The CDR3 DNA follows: TGTGCCAGCAGCTCAAGCCCGGGAACACAAGAGACCCAGTACTTC. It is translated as CASSSSPGTQETQYF.

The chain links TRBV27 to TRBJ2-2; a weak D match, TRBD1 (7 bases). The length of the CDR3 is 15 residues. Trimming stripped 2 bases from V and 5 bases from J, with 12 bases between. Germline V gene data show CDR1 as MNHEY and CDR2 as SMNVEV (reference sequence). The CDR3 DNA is TGTGCCAGCAGTTTACGGCCAGGGGGGACCGGGGAGCTGTTTTTT. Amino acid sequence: CASSLRPGGTGELFF.

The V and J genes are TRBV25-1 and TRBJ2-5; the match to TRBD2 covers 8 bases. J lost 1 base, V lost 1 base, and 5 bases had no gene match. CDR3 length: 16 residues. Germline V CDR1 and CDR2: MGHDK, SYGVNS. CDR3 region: CASSELAGSFQETQYF. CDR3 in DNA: TGTGCCAGCAGTGAATTAGCGGGAAGTTTCCAAGAGACCCAGTACTTC.

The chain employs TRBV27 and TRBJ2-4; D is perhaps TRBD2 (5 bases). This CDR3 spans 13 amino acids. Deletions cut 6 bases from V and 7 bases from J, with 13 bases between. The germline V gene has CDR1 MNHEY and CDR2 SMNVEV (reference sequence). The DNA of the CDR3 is TGTGCCAGCAGCCCCAGGACTGTCAACATTCAGTACTTC. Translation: CASSPRTVNIQYF.

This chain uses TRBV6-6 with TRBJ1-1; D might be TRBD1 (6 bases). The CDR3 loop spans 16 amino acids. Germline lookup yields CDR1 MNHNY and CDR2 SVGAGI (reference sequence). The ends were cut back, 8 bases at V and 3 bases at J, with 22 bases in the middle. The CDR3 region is CASGRGGPLSHTEAFF. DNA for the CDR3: TGTGCCAGCGGCCGGGGGGGCCCCCTCTCTCACACTGAAGCTTTCTTT.

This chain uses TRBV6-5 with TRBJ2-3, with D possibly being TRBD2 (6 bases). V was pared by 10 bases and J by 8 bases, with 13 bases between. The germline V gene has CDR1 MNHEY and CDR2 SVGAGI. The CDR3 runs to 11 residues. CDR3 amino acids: CATWGGVTQYF. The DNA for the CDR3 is TGTGCCACCTGGGGAGGCGTTACGCAGTATTTT.

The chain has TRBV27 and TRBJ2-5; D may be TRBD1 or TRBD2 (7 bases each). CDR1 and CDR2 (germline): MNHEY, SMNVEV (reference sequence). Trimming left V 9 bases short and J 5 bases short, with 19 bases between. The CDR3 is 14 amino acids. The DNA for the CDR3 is TGTGCCAGGGGAGGGGGCTTTAGAAAGGAGACCCAGTACTTC. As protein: CARGGGFRKETQYF.

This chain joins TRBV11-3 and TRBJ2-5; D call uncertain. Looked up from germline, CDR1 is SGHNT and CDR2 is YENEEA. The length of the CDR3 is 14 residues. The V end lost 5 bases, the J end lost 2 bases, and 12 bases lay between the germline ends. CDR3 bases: TGTGCCAGCAGCCGCGGTGGGCAGCAAGAGACCCAGTACTTC. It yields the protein CASSRGGQQETQYF.

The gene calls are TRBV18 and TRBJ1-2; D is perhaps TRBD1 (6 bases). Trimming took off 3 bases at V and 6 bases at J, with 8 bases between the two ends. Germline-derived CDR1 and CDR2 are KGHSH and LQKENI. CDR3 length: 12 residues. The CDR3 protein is CASSPRQDGYTF. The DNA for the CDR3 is TGTGCCAGCTCACCCAGACAGGATGGCTACACCTTC.